Each of the 6 T cell receptor beta chains below was sequenced from the same sample in a study of blood T cell repertoires in COVID-19. Data came from immunoSEQ multiplex PCR; TCRdb stores just in-frame clones and leaves some out. The sample holds around 68,000 clones, approximately 80% seen once. Sequenced: peripheral blood. These receptors all stem from a woman aged 45 to 65 with acute or convalescent COVID-19.

The chain employs TRBV10-2 and TRBJ1-3, with 7 bases lining up with TRBD1. Germline CDR1 WSHSY, CDR2 SAAADI. The CDR3 covers 13 residues. V lost 5 bases to trimming and J lost 3 bases; unmatched junction nucleotides: 1. The CDR3 region has the DNA TGCGCCAGCAGTTGGGACAGTGGAAACACCATATATTTT. This gives the protein CASSWDSGNTIYF.

The chain joins TRBV6-6 to TRBJ2-4; TRBD2 is a possible D gene (5 bases). Trimming stripped 0 bases from V and 1 base from J, with 7 bases between. Germline V gene sequence: CDR1 MNHNY, CDR2 SVGAGI (reference sequence). The CDR3 contains 15 residues. The CDR3 loop reads CASSYSPGAKNIQYF. The CDR3 coding sequence is TGTGCCAGCAGTTACTCACCGGGGGCCAAAAACATTCAGTACTTC.

This chain uses TRBV27 with TRBJ2-7; 10 nucleotides line up with TRBD1. Germline CDR1 reads MNHEY; CDR2 reads SMNVEV (reference sequence). With 4 bases clipped from V and 6 bases from J, the junction kept 6 bases outside the gene matches. The CDR3 extends over 14 amino acids. CDR3 amino acids: CASSSSGTGVEQYF. The CDR3 DNA sequence: TGTGCCAGCAGTTCATCCGGGACAGGGGTCGAGCAGTACTTC.

The V and J genes are TRBV5-6 and TRBJ2-1; 7 nucleotides line up with TRBD2. V gave up 0 bases and J gave up 0 bases; unmatched junction bases: 3. The germline V gene encodes CDR1 SGHDT and CDR2 YYEEEE. CDR3 length: 16 residues. CDR3 nucleotides: TGTGCCAGCAGCTTGGATCGGGGGGACTCCTACAATGAGCAGTTCTTC. Amino acids: CASSLDRGDSYNEQFF. Filled out from reference TRBV5-6 and TRBJ2-1, the complete variable domain reads DAGVTQSPTHLIKTRGQQVTLRCSPKSGHDTVSWYQQALGQGPQFIFQYYEEEERQRGNFPDRFSGHQFPNYSSELNVNALLLGDSALYLCASSLDRGDSYNEQFFGPGTRLTVL.

CDR3 coding DNA: TGTGCCAGTACGGGGGATAGGGAAAGGGATGGCACAGATACGCAGTATTTT. Amino acids: CASTGDRERDGTDTQYF. J is TRBJ2-3 and V is TRBV19; possible D gene TRBD2, 6 bases. Germline loops: CDR1 LNHDA, CDR2 SQIVND (reference sequence). The CDR3 sequence is 17 residues long. V was shortened by 7 bases and J by 1 base, with 21 bases between the two germline ends. Using reference TRBV19 and TRBJ2-3 for the parts outside the CDR3, the full variable domain is DGGITQSPKYLFRKEGQNVTLSCEQNLNHDAMYWYRQDPGQGLRLIYYSQIVNDFQKGDIAEGYSVSREKKESFPLTVTSAQKNPTAFYLCASTGDRERDGTDTQYFGPGTRLTVL.

The chain carries TRBV12-5 and TRBJ2-2, with 7 positions matching TRBD2. In germline, CDR1 is LGHNT, CDR2 FRNRAP. There are 19 residues in the CDR3. Trimming at V came to 0 bases and at J to 3 bases, leaving 13 bases not matched to a gene. CDR3 nucleotides: TGTGCTAGTGGTTTGGTACTGGGAAGTGGGGGGGTGGACACCGGGGAGCTGTTTTTT. This codes for CASGLVLGSGGVDTGELFF.